The 24 T cell receptor beta chains reported below all come from one sample, sequenced in a study of CD8 T cells in Susac syndrome. Random-hexamer reverse transcription was applied to roughly 0.5 to 1 ug RNA. TCRdb recomputed calls from the immunoSEQ multiplex PCR reads with MiXCR, one row per CDR3 protein. Here the sample spans roughly 200,000 distinct CDR3 sequences, approximately 95% being singletons. Specimen: CD4+ T cells from PBMCs. All receptors come from a human donor in good health.

The rearrangement links TRBV11-2 to TRBJ2-7; TRBD1 agrees at 8 bases. The germline V gene has CDR1 SGHAT and CDR2 FQNNGV. The CDR3 extends over 12 amino acids. Trimming at V came to 5 bases and at J to 9 bases, leaving 6 bases not matched to a gene. CDR3 in DNA: TGTGCCAGCAGCCGGACAGGGCCCTGGCAGTACTTC. Encoded protein: CASSRTGPWQYF.

J is TRBJ2-3 and V is TRBV29-1, with TRBD1 identical over 11 bases. The J segment lost 7 bases and the V segment lost 6 bases, leaving 9 bases of the junction unmatched. The CDR3 extends over 14 amino acids. Germline lookup yields CDR1 SQVTM and CDR2 ANQGSEA. CDR3 nucleotide sequence: TGCAGCGTGGACCCCGGGACAGGGGGTCATACGCAGTATTTT. Protein sequence: CSVDPGTGGHTQYF.

The rearrangement joins TRBV29-1 to TRBJ2-3, with D possibly being TRBD1 (7 bases). Germline V gene data show CDR1 as SQVTM and CDR2 as ANQGSEA. Trimming shortened V by 6 bases and J by 0 bases, and 16 bases separated the two germline ends. This CDR3 comprises 15 residues. The CDR3 bases are TGCAGCGTCGGCGGGACAGCTACTAGCACAGATACGCAGTATTTT. The encoded protein is CSVGGTATSTDTQYF.

The V and J genes are TRBV30 and TRBJ1-1; 9 bases align to TRBD1. Germline V gene sequence: CDR1 GTSNPN, CDR2 SVGIG (reference sequence). The CDR3 spans 14 residues. V lost 2 bases, J lost 3 bases, and 4 bases stayed unmatched. The CDR3 is CAWSRGQGYTEAFF. CDR3 in DNA: TGTGCCTGGAGTCGGGGACAGGGTTACACTGAAGCTTTCTTT.

The CDR3 DNA reads TGCAGCGTCCAGCGGGCTAGCACAGATACGCAGTATTTT. Protein product: CSVQRASTDTQYF. The J gene is TRBJ2-3, the V gene TRBV29-1, with D possibly TRBD2 on 6 matching bases. This CDR3 contains 13 residues. Per germline, CDR1 SQVTM and CDR2 ANQGSEA. Trimming removed 6 bases from V and 0 bases from J, with 10 bases in between.

The genes are TRBV19 and TRBJ2-1; the D call may be TRBD1 or TRBD2 (5 bases each). The CDR3 is 13 residues long. Trimming left V 3 bases short and J 7 bases short, with 10 bases between. The germline gives CDR1 LNHDA, CDR2 SQIVND (reference sequence). Here the CDR3 DNA reads TGTGCCAGTAGTATTGACTGGGGGAATGAGCAGTTCTTC. It translates to CASSIDWGNEQFF.

The chain couples TRBV5-1 to TRBJ2-7; no clear D. Germline values: CDR1 SGHRS, CDR2 YFSETQ. This CDR3 is 13 amino acids long. Trimming cost V 1 base and J 3 bases, with 8 bases left between them. Here the CDR3 reads CASSLLSGYEQYF. CDR3 DNA sequence: TGCGCCAGCAGCTTGCTATCCGGCTACGAGCAGTACTTC. The whole variable domain, filled in from reference TRBV5-1 and TRBJ2-7, reads KAGVTQTPRYLIKTRGQQVTLSCSPISGHRSVSWYQQTPGQGLQFLFEYFSETQRNKGNFPGRFSGRQFSNSRSEMNVSTLELGDSALYLCASSLLSGYEQYFGPGTRLTVT.

This clonotype was observed a few times. The J gene is TRBJ1-1, the V gene TRBV7-9; D not resolved. CDR1 is SEHNR and CDR2 is FQNEAQ in the germline V gene (reference sequence). The V gene lost 1 base and the J gene lost 3 bases, with 0 bases spanning the gap. CDR3 length equals 11 residues. CDR3 DNA sequence: TGTGCCAGCAGCTTAGACACTGAAGCTTTCTTT. This sequence encodes CASSLDTEAFF. Based on the CDR3 plus reference TRBV7-9 and TRBJ1-1, the full variable domain is DTGVSQNPRHKITKRGQNVTFRCDPISEHNRLYWYRQTLGQGPEFLTYFQNEAQLEKSRLLSDRFSAERPKGSFSTLEIQRTEQGDSAMYLCASSLDTEAFFGQGTRLTVV.

The J gene is TRBJ2-2, the V gene TRBV30; TRBD1 matches 7 bases. This CDR3 region has 15 residues. The germline CDR1 and CDR2 sequences are GTSNPN and SVGIG (reference sequence). V was pared by 0 bases and J by 7 bases, with 8 bases of the junction left unmatched. The CDR3 protein is CAWSVPGGWIGELFF. The CDR3, as DNA: TGTGCCTGGAGTGTCCCAGGGGGTTGGATCGGGGAGCTGTTTTTT.

This sequence joins TRBV7-8 and TRBJ1-5; 7 positions agree with TRBD1. There are 16 residues in the CDR3. The V and J ends lost 4 bases and 5 bases, in that order; junction bases with no gene match: 11. Per germline, CDR1 SGHVS and CDR2 FQNEAQ. CDR3 in DNA: TGTGCCAGCAGCTCCGACGGACAGGTCACCTATCAGCCCCAGCATTTT. It encodes CASSSDGQVTYQPQHF.

The CDR3 spells CASSPSVAGGTGELFF. The CDR3 nucleotides read TGTGCCAGCTCACCATCGGTAGCGGGAGGCACCGGGGAGCTGTTTTTT. The V and J genes are TRBV18 and TRBJ2-2, with TRBD2 matching 10 bases. Germline trimming cut 2 bases from V and 4 bases from J; bases unmatched to any gene: 4. This CDR3 is built from 16 residues. CDR1 and CDR2 from the germline V gene are KGHSH and LQKENI.

The chain employs TRBV7-2 and TRBJ2-1, with D possibly being TRBD1 (5 bases). The V end was cut by 3 bases, the J end by 8 bases, with 17 bases between. Germline values: CDR1 SGHTA, CDR2 FQGNSA. The CDR3 runs to 15 residues. The CDR3 DNA follows: TGTGCCAGCAGCTTCCCCAGGGTTGTGTTCGATGAGCAGTTCTTC. Protein product: CASSFPRVVFDEQFF.

The DNA for the CDR3 is TGTGCCAGCCTCACCCGGGCGGGCCCATCTGGGGCCAACGTCCTGACTTTC. It specifies CASLTRAGPSGANVLTF. The chain joins TRBV6-2 or TRBV6-3 to TRBJ2-6, with a tentative D call TRBD2 (5 bases). The CDR3 covers 17 residues. CDR1 is MNHEY and CDR2 is SVGEGT in the germline V gene. Trimming took off 8 bases at V and 1 base at J, with 18 bases between the two ends.

In the case of this clonotype: A junction boundary mismatches the germline segment, possibly from a read error. The V gene is TRBV28, the J gene TRBJ2-7; the match to TRBD1 covers 7 bases. CDR3 length: 13 residues. Germline V gene data show CDR1 as MDHEN and CDR2 as SYDVKM. CDR3 sequence: CASSFFVTGTANF. CDR3 DNA sequence: TGTGCCAGCAGTTTTTTTGTGACCGGGACAGCTAACTTC.

The chain joins TRBV29-1 to TRBJ2-7, with 7 positions matching TRBD1. The CDR3 length is 11 residues. After removal of 7 bases from V and 6 bases from J, the junction contained 6 bases not matched to a gene. Germline V lookup: CDR1 SQVTM, CDR2 ANQGSEA. In DNA, the CDR3 is TGCAGCGGTGGTAGACAGGGCGAGCAGTACTTC. Protein sequence: CSGGRQGEQYF.

The chain is built from TRBV4-3 and TRBJ2-2, with D possibly matching TRBD1 (6 bases). V lost 2 bases and J 9 bases, leaving 10 bases between the germline ends. In germline, CDR1 is LGHNA, CDR2 YSLEER. CDR3 length equals 13 residues. The CDR3 reads CASSQSRDRELFF. The CDR3 DNA reads TGCGCCAGCAGCCAATCCCGGGACAGGGAGCTGTTTTTT.

The J gene is TRBJ1-1, the V gene TRBV3-1, with 8 bases lining up with TRBD1. CDR3 length: 15 residues. Germline CDR1 LGHDT, CDR2 YNNKEL (reference sequence). Trimming at V came to 0 bases and at J to 4 bases, leaving 4 bases not matched to a gene. CDR3 sequence: CASSQDQGAGTEAFF. CDR3 coding DNA: TGTGCCAGCAGCCAAGATCAGGGGGCTGGCACTGAAGCTTTCTTT.

The rearrangement uses TRBV9 and TRBJ1-2; 7 nucleotides line up with TRBD1. The V gene end was trimmed by 3 bases and the J gene end by 5 bases; junction bases not matched to a gene: 7. The CDR3 sequence is 14 residues long. CDR1 SGDLS and CDR2 YYNGEE come from the germline V gene. The CDR3 loop is CASSEGATLYGYTF. The CDR3 DNA sequence: TGTGCCAGCAGCGAGGGGGCGACTCTATATGGCTACACCTTC.

This chain uses TRBV2 with TRBJ2-5; the match to TRBD1 covers 8 bases. V trimming: 5 bases; J trimming: 4 bases; junction bases outside the gene matches: 9. This CDR3 region has 15 residues. In germline, CDR1 is SNHLY, CDR2 FYNNEI. DNA of the CDR3: TGTGCCAGCAGTAGGCGTCCAGGGGGCAGAGAGACCCAGTACTTC. Translation gives CASSRRPGGRETQYF.

The chain uses TRBV29-1 and TRBJ2-5, with D tentatively TRBD2 (6 bases). Germline-derived CDR1 and CDR2 are SQVTM and ANQGSEA. The CDR3 loop spans 16 amino acids. V lost 6 bases, J lost 5 bases, and 25 bases lay in between. In DNA form, the CDR3 reads TGCAGCGTAAAACCCTCTGCGGGATCGCCAAGGGAGACCCAGTACTTC. Translated: CSVKPSAGSPRETQYF.

The chain recombines TRBV27 with TRBJ2-7; the match to TRBD2 covers 7 bases. CDR1 and CDR2 (germline): MNHEY, SMNVEV (reference sequence). This CDR3 region has 15 residues. V lost 2 bases, J lost 2 bases, and 6 bases stayed unmatched. Here the CDR3 reads CASSLERGDTYEQYF. DNA for the CDR3: TGTGCCAGCAGTTTAGAACGGGGGGATACCTACGAGCAGTACTTC.

The rearrangement links TRBV19 to TRBJ1-5, with D possibly being TRBD1 (6 bases). Between the trimmed V and J ends, which lost 5 bases and 7 bases, there was a span of 15 bases. The CDR3 consists of 14 residues. Germline loops: CDR1 LNHDA, CDR2 SQIVND (reference sequence). In DNA, the CDR3 is TGTGCCAGTAGTTACAGGGAGGTGCGCCAGCCCCAGCATTTT. Its protein is CASSYREVRQPQHF.

V and J are TRBV9 and TRBJ1-5; D uncertain. V was pared by 0 bases and J by 4 bases, with 11 bases between. There are 15 residues in the CDR3. CDR1 and CDR2 (germline): SGDLS, YYNGEE. This CDR3 reads CASSVGKQLNQPQHF. For the CDR3, the DNA is TGTGCCAGCAGCGTAGGGAAACAACTAAATCAGCCCCAGCATTTT. Full variable domain (remainder filled in from reference TRBV9 and TRBJ1-5): DSGVTQTPKHLITATGQRVTLRCSPRSGDLSVYWYQQSLDQGLQFLIQYYNGEERAKGNILERFSAQQFPDLHSELNLSSLELGDSALYFCASSVGKQLNQPQHFGDGTRLSIL.

The chain is built from TRBV23-1 and TRBJ1-1; TRBD1 aligns across 9 bases. TRBV23-1 falls under the ORF class, with uncertain function. CDR3 size: 17 residues. The junction had 12 bases not matched to a gene; V was cut back by 4 bases and J by 3 bases. The CDR3 is CASSPCDRGVYHTEAFF. CDR3 bases: TGCGCCAGCAGTCCCTGTGACAGGGGGGTTTACCACACTGAAGCTTTCTTT.